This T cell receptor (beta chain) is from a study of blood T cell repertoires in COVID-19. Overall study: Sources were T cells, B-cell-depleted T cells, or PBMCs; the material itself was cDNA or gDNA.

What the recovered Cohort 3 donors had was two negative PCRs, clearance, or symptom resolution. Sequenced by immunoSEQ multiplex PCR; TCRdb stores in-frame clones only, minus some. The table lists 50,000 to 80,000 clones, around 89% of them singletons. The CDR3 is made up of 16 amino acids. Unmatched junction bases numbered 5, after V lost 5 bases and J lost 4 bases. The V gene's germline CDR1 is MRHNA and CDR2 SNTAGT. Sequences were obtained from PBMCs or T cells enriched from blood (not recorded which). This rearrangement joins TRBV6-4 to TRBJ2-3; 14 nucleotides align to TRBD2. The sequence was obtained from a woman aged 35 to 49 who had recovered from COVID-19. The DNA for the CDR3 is TGTGCCAGCAGTCCGACTAGCGGGGGGGCCTCAGATACGCAGTATTTT. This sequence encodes CASSPTSGGASDTQYF.